This T cell receptor beta chain was profiled in a study of identical twins. The study, taken as a whole, reports: Alpha sequences out of frame and shared by twins had excess low generation probability.

A note on this clonotype: The target antigen is unknown.

Trimming took 3 bases from V and 7 from J, leaving 7 bases between them. CDR3 length equals 10 residues. Germline values: CDR1 DFQATT, CDR2 SNEGSKA (reference sequence). TCRdb passed the 5' RACE reads through MiXCR, listing each CDR3 protein once. The sample shows about 890,000 distinct CDR3 sequences, roughly an eighth of them seen only once. All donors were healthy, and all were Caucasian. These data also formed part of another study, on yellow fever vaccine responses in identical twins.

The chain joins TRBV20-1 to TRBJ2-7; D uncertain. Sequencing input: PBMCs. This TCR came from a woman aged 18-35 years in good health. Written as DNA, the CDR3 is TGCAGTGCTAGTCGAGAAGAGCAGTACGTC. Residues: CSASREEQYV.